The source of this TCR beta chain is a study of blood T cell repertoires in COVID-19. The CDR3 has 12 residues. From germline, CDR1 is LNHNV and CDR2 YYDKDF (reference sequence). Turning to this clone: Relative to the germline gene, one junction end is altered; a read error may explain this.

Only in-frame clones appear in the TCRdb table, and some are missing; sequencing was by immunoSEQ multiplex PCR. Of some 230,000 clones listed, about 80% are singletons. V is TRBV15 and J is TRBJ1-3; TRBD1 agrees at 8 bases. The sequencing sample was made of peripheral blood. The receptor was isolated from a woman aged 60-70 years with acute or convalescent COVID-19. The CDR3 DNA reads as TGTGCCACCAGCACAGGACAGGGCACCCTATATTTT. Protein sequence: CATSTGQGTLYF. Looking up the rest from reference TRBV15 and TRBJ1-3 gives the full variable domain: DAMVIQNPRYQVTQFGKPVTLSCSQTLNHNVMYWYQQKSSQAPKLLFHYYDKDFNNEADTPDNFQSRRPNTSFCFLDIRSPGLGDTAMYLCATSTGQGTLYFGEGSWLTVV.